This is a list of T cell receptor beta chains from one sample in a study of T-cell reconstitution after alpha-beta-depleted transplantation in children. Each CDR3 protein is one row after TCRdb ran MiXCR on the PCR reads. Of some 490,000 distinct CDR3 sequences in the sample, under 15% are singletons; the top ten hold under 7%. This sample comprised PBMCs from the stem cell graft donor, obtained from the stem cell graft. The receptor set was obtained from a human donor who donated a stem cell graft to a child with combined immunodeficiency. Both conserved end residues are part of each CDR3. A D gene is named only where the DNA matches it firmly. Where a row states a size, it is once, few, many or the class of an expanded clone; other rows omit it.

clone_size,v_call,j_call,d_call,cdr3_nt,cdr3_aa
NA,TRBV24-1,TRBJ2-5,NA,TGTGCCACCAGTGAAGAGGACGGGAGAGAGACCCAGTACTTC,CATSEEDGRETQYF
many,TRBV12-3/TRBV12-4,TRBJ2-1,NA,TGTGCCAGCAGTTTTAGAGGGATAGTAAGTGAGCAGTTCTTC,CASSFRGIVSEQFF
many,TRBV24-1,TRBJ1-2,TRBD1,TGTGCCACGCAAAACGGACAGGGCGGTCCCTATGGCTACACCTTC,CATQNGQGGPYGYTF
NA,TRBV29-1,TRBJ2-7,NA,TGCAGCGTTGCCCCGACGGGATCCTCCTACGAGCAGTACTTC,CSVAPTGSSYEQYF
NA,TRBV12-3/TRBV12-4,TRBJ1-2,TRBD1,TGTGCCAGCAGTGATATCGGACAGGGAAACTATGGCTACACCTTC,CASSDIGQGNYGYTF
few,TRBV4-3,TRBJ1-1,NA,TGCGCCAGCAGCCTGCTTGTAGGGAGTGGGACTGAAGCTTTCTTT,CASSLLVGSGTEAFF
few,TRBV11-2,TRBJ2-1,NA,TGTGCCAGCAGCTTAGATCCGAGGAACAATGAGCAGTTCTTC,CASSLDPRNNEQFF
NA,TRBV12-3/TRBV12-4,TRBJ2-1,NA,TGTGCCAGCAGTTTTCTGGAGAGACACGTTAATGAGCAGTTCTTC,CASSFLERHVNEQFF
few,TRBV20-1,TRBJ2-5,NA,TGCAGTGCTAGAGATATAATACTAGTTGAGACCCAGTACTTC,CSARDIILVETQYF
many,TRBV12-3/TRBV12-4,TRBJ2-4,TRBD2,TGTGCCAGCAGCTTGGGACTAGCGGGGGGGATAGCCAAAAACATTCAGTACTTC,CASSLGLAGGIAKNIQYF
NA,TRBV28,TRBJ2-7,TRBD2,TGTGCCAGCAGTTCCCCGGCGGGAGGGCTCAACTACGAGCAGTACTTC,CASSSPAGGLNYEQYF
NA,TRBV12-3/TRBV12-4,TRBJ2-5,TRBD2,TGTGCCAGCCGACTAGCGGGAGGGAGGCAAGAGACCCAGTACTTC,CASRLAGGRQETQYF
NA,TRBV24-1,TRBJ2-1,NA,TGTGCCACCAGTAGTTCGGGACAAGACTACAATGAGCAGTTCTTC,CATSSSGQDYNEQFF
NA,TRBV10-3,TRBJ2-5,NA,TGTGCCATCAGTGACAGCGAAGAGACCCAGTACTTC,CAISDSEETQYF
few,TRBV4-3,TRBJ1-4,NA,TGCGCCAGCAGCCAAGAACCCCTGAAACTGTTTTTT,CASSQEPLKLFF
many,TRBV27,TRBJ1-1,NA,TGTGCCAGCAGTTTCCTCAGCGGGAACACTGAAGCTTTCTTT,CASSFLSGNTEAFF
NA,TRBV4-3,TRBJ2-5,NA,TGCGCCAGCAGCCAAGAAGGCTCCCCGGGCCAGTACTTC,CASSQEGSPGQYF
NA,TRBV20-1,TRBJ2-2,NA,TGCGGTGCTAGAGATCTGGGGGCCGGGGAGCTGTTTTTT,CGARDLGAGELFF
few,TRBV7-2,TRBJ1-5,NA,TGTGCCAGCAGCTCTAACACGTATCAGCCCCAGCATTTT,CASSSNTYQPQHF
NA,TRBV6-1,TRBJ2-3,TRBD1,TGTGCCAGCAGTCTCCGGGACAGGAAGAATACGCAGTATTTT,CASSLRDRKNTQYF
NA,TRBV7-9,TRBJ2-5,TRBD1,TGTGCCAGCAGCTACCCGGACAGGGGAGGTTTAGAGACCCAGTACTTC,CASSYPDRGGLETQYF
many,TRBV12-3/TRBV12-4,TRBJ1-6,NA,TGTGCCAGCAGTACCGGATGGGGCGTCGTTTCACCCCTCCACTTT,CASSTGWGVVSPLHF
NA,TRBV5-4,TRBJ1-1,TRBD1,TGTGCCAGCAGCTTTGCGGACAGGGAGGACACTGAAGCTTTCTTT,CASSFADREDTEAFF
few,TRBV28,TRBJ1-2,NA,TGTGCCAGCACCTCATATTCCCAGGGAGGTAACTATGGCTACACCTTC,CASTSYSQGGNYGYTF
NA,TRBV24-1,TRBJ2-6,NA,TGTGCCACCACGGACTCTGGGGCCAACGTCCTGACTTTC,CATTDSGANVLTF
many,TRBV14,TRBJ1-1,NA,TGTGCCAGCAGCCAAGTATCCCCTGAAGCTTTCTTT,CASSQVSPEAFF
NA,TRBV11-3,TRBJ2-5,TRBD1,TGTGCCAGCAGCTTAGGAGTGGACAGGGTTCAAGAGACCCAGTACTTC,CASSLGVDRVQETQYF